This is a list of T cell receptor beta chains from one sample in a study of T-cell memory formation after mild COVID-19. TCRdb fed the 5' RACE reads into MiXCR, producing one record per CDR3 protein. Among approximately 150,000 distinct CDR3 sequences listed, approximately 6% were seen once. Sequenced sample: PBMCs or a T cell subset sorted from them (not recorded which). The source is an adult woman who had mild COVID-19 (a few samples of this study predate the infection). Cell type and time point are not known. CDR3s include the opening cysteine and the closing phenylalanine or tryptophan. A D gene is named only where the DNA matches it firmly. Part of the rows lack a size; the others show once, few, many or a class for expanded clones.

v_gene	abundance	len	j_gene	d_gene	CDR3nt	CDR3aa
TRBV12-3/TRBV12-4	NA	13	TRBJ2-1	NA	TGTGCCAGCAGTACCCCCGGGGGATCTGAGCAGTTCTTC	CASSTPGGSEQFF
TRBV5-6	many	16	TRBJ2-5	NA	TGTGCCAGCAGCCCGAACGGGCGGGGCCACCAAGAGACCCAGTACTTC	CASSPNGRGHQETQYF
TRBV5-1	many	14	TRBJ1-5	TRBD1	TGCGCCAGCAGCTGGGGGCAGGGGGATCAGCCCCAGCATTTT	CASSWGQGDQPQHF
TRBV9	many	14	TRBJ2-3	TRBD2	TGTGCCAGCAGCGCAGCGGGGGCAACAGATACGCAGTATTTT	CASSAAGATDTQYF
TRBV3-1	many	15	TRBJ2-7	TRBD2	TGTGCCAGCAGCCAACCCGGACTAGCGAACTACGAGCAGTACTTC	CASSQPGLANYEQYF
TRBV24-1	NA	15	TRBJ1-2	TRBD1	TGTGCCACCAGTGGCACCACAGGGGGCGGTTATGGCTACACCTTC	CATSGTTGGGYGYTF
TRBV5-1	many	14	TRBJ2-7	NA	TGCGCCAGCAGCTCGACAGGAGGGGCATACGAGCAGTACTTC	CASSSTGGAYEQYF
TRBV11-2	many	13	TRBJ2-1	NA	TGTGCCAGCAGCTTTTTTGCCTACAATGAGCAGTTCTTC	CASSFFAYNEQFF
TRBV11-2	few	15	TRBJ1-1	TRBD1	TGTGCCAGCAGCTCCTCCGGACAGGCGAACACTGAAGCTTTCTTT	CASSSSGQANTEAFF
TRBV2	NA	19	TRBJ1-5	NA	TGTGCCAGCAGGCTTCCGGGACGGAGGGGGGTGAGTAGCAATCAGCCCCAGCATTTT	CASRLPGRRGVSSNQPQHF
TRBV18	few	17	TRBJ2-1	TRBD1	TGTGCCAGCTCACCCGACGGGAAAGGGACAGATTACAATGAGCAGTTCTTC	CASSPDGKGTDYNEQFF
TRBV5-7	few	15	TRBJ1-1	NA	TGTGCCAGCAGCGCCCGAGGTGGCCGGGTTACTGAAGCTTTCTTT	CASSARGGRVTEAFF
TRBV12-3/TRBV12-4	NA	20	TRBJ2-5	NA	TGTGCCAGCAGTTTCGCCCGGCAGGGGATTACGCAGGGCTTCCAAGAGACCCAGTACTTC	CASSFARQGITQGFQETQYF
TRBV2	NA	15	TRBJ2-1	NA	TGTGCCAGCAGGCCTCGGGGGAAGGCTCGCAATGAGCAGTTCTTC	CASRPRGKARNEQFF
TRBV7-9	few	13	TRBJ1-1	NA	TGTGCCAGCAGCCCCACCAGGAACACTGAAGCTTTCTTT	CASSPTRNTEAFF
TRBV5-1	NA	16	TRBJ1-2	TRBD1	TGCGCCAGCAGCTTGGGACAGGGCACTCGGGACTATGGCTACACCTTC	CASSLGQGTRDYGYTF
TRBV5-4	NA	15	TRBJ1-1	NA	TGTGCCAGCAGCGGGGATAGGACCGTGAACACTGAAGCTTTCTTT	CASSGDRTVNTEAFF
TRBV3-1	few	14	TRBJ1-1	NA	TGTGCCAGCAGCCCAACGGGCGAGGGCACTGAAGCTTTCTTT	CASSPTGEGTEAFF